This T cell receptor beta chain was recorded in a study of sequential checkpoint blockade in melanoma. As for the study in general: First-line arms were nivolumab then ipilimumab, or the reverse, randomized 1:1. Both treatment sequences were followed by maintenance nivolumab.

Indicated treatment: randomized to nivolumab then ipilimumab (arm A) or the reverse (arm B). None of the patients previously received DNA-damaging chemotherapy. Live CD3+CD8+ CD19− CD56− cells were sorted from PBMCs. TCRdb's table, derived via immunoSEQ multiplex PCR, lists solely in-frame clones and lacks some. Of 17,000 or so clones in the sample, roughly 70% are singletons; the top ten hold roughly 10%. This clone was detected a few times. V dropped 6 bases and J dropped 2 bases, with 11 bases sitting between them. CDR1 SGHTA and CDR2 FQGNSA come from the germline V gene. CDR3 size: 14 residues. The sample in question was CD8+ T cells sorted from blood (inferred from file names), obtained from a patient given nivolumab and ipilimumab in sequence. The rearrangement links TRBV7-2 to TRBJ1-3, with unresolved D. This clonotype was obtained from a human donor with melanoma. The CDR3 here is CASRGGGTGNTIYF. The CDR3 DNA follows: TGTGCCAGCAGGGGAGGAGGGACTGGAAACACCATATATTTT.